This T cell receptor (beta chain) was observed in a study of CD8+ T cells in alopecia areata. Broader study findings: Sequencing of scalp samples also captures resident alphabeta T cells of normal skin. Elevated clonality characterized lesional scalp relative to normal scalp, particularly in alopecia totalis/universalis.

Germline values: CDR1 SQVTM, CDR2 ANQGSEA. The CDR3 runs to 12 residues. V was cut by 4 bases and J by 8 bases, with 14 bases left in between. Isolated RNA was reverse transcribed into cDNA used as the sequencing template. TCRdb keeps only in-frame clones here, not all; method: immunoSEQ multiplex PCR. The sample yields around 160,000 clones, 47% seen once. Turning to this clone: Antigen unknown.

This rearrangement joins TRBV29-1 to TRBJ1-2; a possible D gene is TRBD1 (5 bases). Sequencing input: CD4+ T cells sorted from blood. The source of this sequence is a human donor with alopecia areata. CDR3 amino acids: CSVVSGQGGYTF. The CDR3 DNA reads TGCAGCGTTGTTTCAGGGCAGGGCGGCTACACCTTC. Filled out from reference TRBV29-1 and TRBJ1-2, the complete variable domain reads SAVISQKPSRDICQRGTSLTIQCQVDSQVTMMFWYRQQPGQSLTLIATANQGSEATYESGFVIDKFPISRPNLTFSTLTVSNMSPEDSSIYLCSVVSGQGGYTFGSGTRLTVV.